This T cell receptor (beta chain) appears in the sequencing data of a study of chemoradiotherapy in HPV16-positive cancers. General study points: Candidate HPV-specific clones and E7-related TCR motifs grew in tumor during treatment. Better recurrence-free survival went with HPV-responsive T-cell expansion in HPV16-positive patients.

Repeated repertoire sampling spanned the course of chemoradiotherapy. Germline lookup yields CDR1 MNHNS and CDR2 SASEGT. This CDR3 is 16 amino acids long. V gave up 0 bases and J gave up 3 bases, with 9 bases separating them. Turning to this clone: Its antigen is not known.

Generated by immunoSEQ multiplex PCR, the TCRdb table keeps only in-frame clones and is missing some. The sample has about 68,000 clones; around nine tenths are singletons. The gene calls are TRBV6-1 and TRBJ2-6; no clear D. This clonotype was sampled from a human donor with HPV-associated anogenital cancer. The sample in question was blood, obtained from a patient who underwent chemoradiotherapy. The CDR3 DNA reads TGTGCCAGCAGTGAAGCGATCGGAAGTGGGGCCAACGTCCTGACTTTC. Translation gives CASSEAIGSGANVLTF.